This TCR beta chain was captured in a study of blood T cell repertoires in COVID-19. Study background: In each case, the material was cDNA or gDNA derived from T cells, B-cell-depleted T cells, or PBMCs.

Sequencing was performed with immunoSEQ multiplex PCR; in TCRdb, only in-frame clones are kept and a portion is missing. The data show 150,000 to 200,000 clones, with around 82% seen just once and under 12% held by the top ten. This TCR came from a woman over 75 with active or convalescent COVID-19. Sample: peripheral blood.

CDR3 loop: CASSYTWNTEAFF. The CDR3 DNA is TGTGCCAGCAGTTACACCTGGAACACTGAAGCTTTCTTT. The chain carries TRBV5-8 and TRBJ1-1; D is uncertain. V was pared by 5 bases and J by 1 base, with 9 bases between. Per the germline V gene, CDR1 is SGHTS and CDR2 is YDEGEE. The CDR3 loop spans 13 amino acids.